The source of this TCR beta chain is a study of blood T cell repertoires in COVID-19. V was pared by 2 bases and J by 1 base, with 14 bases between. Germline CDR1 is SGHTA and CDR2 is FQGNSA. The CDR3 spans 16 residues. Per the original data handling: Reference gene primer amplification gave nucleated cell count estimates. Clones were read by immunoSEQ multiplex PCR, and TCRdb kept only the in-frame ones, dropping some. The DNA gave D and trimming, while V, J and clone size come from that table. In the table there are approximately 500,000 clones, 70% to 90% of which are singletons. The rearrangement links TRBV7-2 to TRBJ2-5; weak D call: TRBD1 (5 bases). This clonotype was obtained from a human donor in a cohort sampled during active COVID-19. The sequencing input was peripheral blood. The CDR3 bases are TGTGCCAGCAGCTTATTCCCCGCAGGGCTCCAAGAGACCCAGTACTTC. It yields the protein CASSLFPAGLQETQYF.